The 26 T cell receptor beta chains below were found in one sample sequenced in a study of blood T cell repertoires in COVID-19. This table comes from immunoSEQ multiplex PCR, and its TCRdb copy is limited to in-frame clones, with some not included. Of some 69,000 clones in the sample, roughly 89% were seen once. Sequencing was done on a sample of peripheral blood. These TCRs come from a woman in her fifties or sixties with active COVID-19.

This chain uses TRBV10-2 with TRBJ1-3; the D is unclear. Germline CDR1 reads WSHSY; CDR2 reads SAAADI. This CDR3 region has 13 residues. Trimming pared 4 bases from V and 1 base from J, leaving 5 bases between. The CDR3 sequence: CASSGASGNTIYF. Here the CDR3 DNA reads TGCGCCAGCAGTGGGGCGTCTGGAAACACCATATATTTT.

The CDR3 spells CASSPGLAGEQYF. CDR3 bases: TGTGCCAGCAGTCCAGGACTAGCGGGTGAGCAGTACTTC. The chain employs TRBV6-2 or TRBV6-3 and TRBJ2-7; TRBD2 aligns across 11 bases. Trimming at V came to 5 bases and at J to 7 bases, leaving 4 bases not matched to a gene. The CDR3 contains 13 residues. Germline CDR1 and CDR2: MNHEY and SVGEGT.

The V gene is TRBV20-1, the J gene TRBJ2-2; 12 bases align to TRBD2. The CDR3 sequence is 14 residues long. Per germline, CDR1 DFQATT and CDR2 SNEGSKA (reference sequence). The trim removed 3 bases at V and 8 bases at J, leaving 4 bases unmatched. The CDR3 region is CSASRTSGTGELFF. The CDR3 DNA is TGCAGTGCTAGTAGGACTAGCGGGACGGGGGAGCTGTTTTTT.

This sequence joins TRBV18 and TRBJ1-1; no clear D gene. Trimming removed 7 bases at V and 1 base at J, with 10 bases between. This CDR3 is built from 13 residues. The germline V gene encodes CDR1 KGHSH and CDR2 LQKENI. DNA for the CDR3: TGTGCCAGCTTAAAGGGAGGGAACACTGAAGCTTTCTTT. Encoded protein: CASLKGGNTEAFF.

The rearrangement uses TRBV6-2 or TRBV6-3 and TRBJ2-2; 8 bases match TRBD1. The trim removed 2 bases at V and 2 bases at J, leaving 7 bases unmatched. From germline, CDR1 is MNHEY and CDR2 SVGEGT. This CDR3 contains 17 residues. The DNA for the CDR3 is TGTGCCAGCAGTTACCTGACAGGGGACTTTAACACCGGGGAGCTGTTTTTT. Translation: CASSYLTGDFNTGELFF.

The chain links TRBV9 to TRBJ1-2, with a tentative D call TRBD1 (6 bases). Germline V gene lookup returns CDR1 SGDLS and CDR2 YYNGEE. The CDR3 is made up of 14 amino acids. The V and J ends lost 4 bases and 4 bases respectively, with 14 bases between them. The CDR3 here is CASSPPTGAYGYTF. In DNA form, the CDR3 reads TGTGCCAGCAGCCCACCGACAGGAGCCTATGGCTACACCTTC. Looking up the rest from reference TRBV9 and TRBJ1-2 gives the full variable domain: DSGVTQTPKHLITATGQRVTLRCSPRSGDLSVYWYQQSLDQGLQFLIQYYNGEERAKGNILERFSAQQFPDLHSELNLSSLELGDSALYFCASSPPTGAYGYTFGSGTRLTVV.

This clone has only one observation. CDR3 sequence: CASRYQRGDTDTQYF. The CDR3, as DNA: TGTGCCAGCAGATATCAGCGGGGAGACACAGATACGCAGTATTTT. The V gene is TRBV6-5, the J gene TRBJ2-3; 7 bases are shared with TRBD2. After removal of 6 bases from V and 2 bases from J, the junction contained 8 bases not matched to a gene. CDR3 length: 15 residues. CDR1 and CDR2 from the germline V gene are MNHEY and SVGAGI.

This chain links TRBV4-1 with TRBJ1-2; D is possibly TRBD1 (6 bases). V dropped 4 bases and J dropped 3 bases, with 9 bases sitting between them. The CDR3 contains 13 residues. Germline values: CDR1 MGHRA, CDR2 YSYEKL. The CDR3: CASSPQGDYGYTF. CDR3 nucleotide sequence: TGCGCCAGCAGCCCACAGGGAGACTATGGCTACACCTTC.

V usage is TRBV7-8 and J usage is TRBJ2-2; weak D call: TRBD1 (5 bases). This CDR3 comprises 17 residues. From germline, CDR1 is SGHVS and CDR2 FQNEAQ. Trimming cost V 1 base and J 5 bases, with 17 bases left between them. As DNA, the CDR3 is TGTGCCAGCAGCTTAGGCCGGTTCAGGGATGGGACCGGGGAGCTGTTTTTT. It translates to CASSLGRFRDGTGELFF.

This clone was seen once. This chain links TRBV28 with TRBJ2-7; possibly TRBD2 for D (6 bases). Between the trimmed V and J ends, which lost 8 bases and 3 bases, there was a span of 20 bases. The CDR3 consists of 15 residues. In germline, CDR1 is MDHEN, CDR2 SYDVKM. DNA for the CDR3: TGTGCCAGCTCAAAAGGGCGGGGAGACTACTACGAGCAGTACTTC. It specifies CASSKGRGDYYEQYF.

Written as DNA, the CDR3 is TGTGCCAGCAGCAATATTGCCCTCAGGGGCCTCACTGAAGCTTTCTTT. Translating it yields CASSNIALRGLTEAFF. V gene TRBV6-6 combines with J gene TRBJ1-1, with D perhaps TRBD1 (6 bases). The germline V gene encodes CDR1 MNHNY and CDR2 SVGAGI (reference sequence). Trimming pared 6 bases from V and 4 bases from J, leaving 21 bases between. The CDR3 is 16 residues long.

This chain uses TRBV5-1 with TRBJ1-1, with D unresolved. CDR1 SGHRS and CDR2 YFSETQ come from the germline V gene. This CDR3 spans 12 amino acids. The V end lost 3 bases, the J end lost 4 bases, and 7 bases lay between the germline ends. For the CDR3, the DNA is TGCGCCAGCAGCTCGGTAGCCACTGAAGCTTTCTTT. It yields the protein CASSSVATEAFF.

The DNA of the CDR3 is TGTGCCTGGAGTTCCCCGTATTCGGGAACTGGAAACACCATATATTTT. Amino acids: CAWSSPYSGTGNTIYF. The V and J genes are TRBV30 and TRBJ1-3, with no clear D. Per the germline V gene, CDR1 is GTSNPN and CDR2 is SVGIG (reference sequence). This CDR3 is built from 16 residues. Trimming removed 2 bases from V and 2 bases from J, with 16 bases in between.

In this sample, this clone turned up once. CDR3 DNA: TGTGCCAGCTCACCACCGGACAGGGAAGAGACCCAGTACTTC. Amino acid sequence: CASSPPDREETQYF. The chain carries TRBV18 and TRBJ2-5; 8 positions agree with TRBD1. Germline CDR1 KGHSH, CDR2 LQKENI. The CDR3 consists of 14 residues. J was trimmed by 3 bases and V by 0 bases; bases with no gene match: 0.

The chain uses TRBV30 and TRBJ1-4; D is unresolved. Trimming left V 0 bases short and J 4 bases short, with 6 bases between. In germline, CDR1 is GTSNPN, CDR2 SVGIG (reference sequence). The CDR3 contains 13 residues. The CDR3 reads CAWSVLINEKLFF. CDR3 DNA sequence: TGTGCCTGGAGTGTACTAATTAATGAAAAACTGTTTTTT.

The CDR3 reads CSVSGLGHYEQYF. CDR3 DNA: TGCAGCGTCTCGGGACTGGGGCACTACGAGCAGTACTTC. The rearrangement links TRBV29-1 to TRBJ2-7; TRBD2 might be the D (6 bases). CDR1 is SQVTM, CDR2 ANQGSEA, per germline. CDR3 size: 13 residues. Trimming took 6 bases from V and 3 from J, leaving 15 bases between them.

The count of this clone is one. This chain links TRBV5-8 with TRBJ2-5; no clear D. In germline, CDR1 is SGHTS, CDR2 YDEGEE. The CDR3 has 15 residues. V was cut by 0 bases and J by 1 base, with 10 bases left in between. The CDR3: CASSLARLIQETQYF. The CDR3 DNA sequence: TGTGCCAGCAGCTTGGCCCGACTGATCCAAGAGACCCAGTACTTC.

J is TRBJ2-7 and V is TRBV6-5, with a weak D call TRBD1 (6 bases). With 10 bases removed from V and 2 bases from J, the gap between germline ends came to 18 bases. CDR3 length: 14 amino acids. Germline V CDR1 and CDR2: MNHEY, SVGAGI. The chain's CDR3 is CATFPLTGPYEQYF. The CDR3 DNA follows: TGTGCCACCTTCCCCCTGACAGGCCCCTACGAGCAGTACTTC.

The chain is built from TRBV11-2 and TRBJ2-5, with D possibly TRBD2 on 6 matching bases. The ends were cut back, 5 bases at V and 3 bases at J, with 16 bases in the middle. CDR1 SGHAT and CDR2 FQNNGV come from the germline V gene. The CDR3 loop spans 15 amino acids. The CDR3 is CASSRFRDSEETQYF. DNA for the CDR3: TGTGCCAGCAGCCGTTTCCGGGACTCTGAAGAGACCCAGTACTTC.

This chain connects TRBV5-1 to TRBJ2-7, with 8 nucleotides matching TRBD1. The V gene's germline CDR1 is SGHRS and CDR2 YFSETQ. The ends lost 4 bases at V and 0 bases at J; junction bases unmatched: 6. The CDR3 has 15 residues. DNA of the CDR3: TGCGCCAGCAGCCCGGGACAGGCCAGCTCCTACGAGCAGTACTTC. Protein sequence: CASSPGQASSYEQYF.

The chain uses TRBV9 and TRBJ2-2; 9 bases are shared with TRBD1. Per the germline V gene, CDR1 is SGDLS and CDR2 is YYNGEE. V was pared by 4 bases and J by 4 bases, with 5 bases of the junction left unmatched. This CDR3 has 15 amino acids. DNA of the CDR3: TGTGCCAGCAGCTTGGGACAGGGCGGCACCGGGGAGCTGTTTTTT. It codes for CASSLGQGGTGELFF.

Concerning this clone: Relative to the germline gene, one junction end is altered; a read error may explain this. V is TRBV18 and J is TRBJ2-3; D may be TRBD2 (6 bases). The CDR3 loop spans 19 amino acids. Looked up from germline, CDR1 is KGHSH and CDR2 is LQKENI. CDR3 protein: CASSAPRDFQRVYTDTQYF. CDR3 bases: TGTGCCAGCTCAGCACCACGGGATTTTCAGCGGGTATACACAGATACGCAGTATTTT.

J is TRBJ1-6 and V is TRBV5-1; tentatively, D is TRBD1 (6 bases). Trimming removed 1 base at V and 13 bases at J, with 21 bases between. CDR1 SGHRS and CDR2 YFSETQ come from the germline V gene. This CDR3 has 16 amino acids. This CDR3 reads CASSLRGTPGEGPLHF. CDR3 sequence (DNA): TGCGCCAGCAGCTTGAGGGGGACGCCCGGCGAGGGGCCCCTCCACTTT.

This clone was picked up one time. This chain links TRBV24-1 with TRBJ2-3, with 7 bases identical to TRBD2. The CDR3 covers 16 residues. V was pared by 1 base and J by 4 bases, with 7 bases of the junction left unmatched. Germline V gene lookup returns CDR1 KGHDR and CDR2 SFDVKD. The CDR3 loop is CATSDFSSGTPDTQYF. As DNA, the CDR3 is TGTGCCACCAGTGATTTTTCCAGCGGGACCCCAGATACGCAGTATTTT.

This chain uses TRBV7-9 with TRBJ2-7, with D maybe TRBD1 (6 bases). CDR1 and CDR2 from the germline V gene are SEHNR and FQNEAQ (reference sequence). The CDR3 is made up of 14 amino acids. Trimming took 1 base from V and 3 from J, leaving 10 bases between them. CDR3 nucleotides: TGTGCCAGCAGCTTAGGGGGGCTCCTCTACGAGCAGTACTTC. Its protein product is CASSLGGLLYEQYF.

The rearrangement joins TRBV7-3 to TRBJ1-1, with 7 bases aligning to TRBD1. The CDR3 is 14 residues long. Germline V lookup: CDR1 SGHTA, CDR2 FQGTGA. With V trimmed by 5 bases and J by 4 bases, 7 bases remained unmatched. CDR3 bases: TGTGCCAGCAGCGTTCAGGGGGGATCCACTGAAGCTTTCTTT. It codes for CASSVQGGSTEAFF.